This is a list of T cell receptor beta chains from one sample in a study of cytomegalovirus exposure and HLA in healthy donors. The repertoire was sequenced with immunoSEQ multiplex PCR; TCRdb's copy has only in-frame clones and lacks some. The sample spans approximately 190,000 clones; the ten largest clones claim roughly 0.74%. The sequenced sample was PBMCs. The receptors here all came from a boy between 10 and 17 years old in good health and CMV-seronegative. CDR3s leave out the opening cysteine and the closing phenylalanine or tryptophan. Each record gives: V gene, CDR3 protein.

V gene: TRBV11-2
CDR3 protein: ASSQGSYEQY

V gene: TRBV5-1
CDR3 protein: ASSVSALAGGRNEQF

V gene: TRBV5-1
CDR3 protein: ASSATGTGYEQY

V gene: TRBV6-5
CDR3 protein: ASSYWSTLSYNEQF

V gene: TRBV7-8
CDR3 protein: ASSSGTLYEQY

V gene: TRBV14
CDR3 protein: ASSRSYLTNNEQF

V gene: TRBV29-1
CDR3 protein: SASGGGRVATEAF

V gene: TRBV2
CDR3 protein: ASSGLPGQGEETQY

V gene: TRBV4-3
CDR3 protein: ASSQDGRGYTEAF

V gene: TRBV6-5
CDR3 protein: ASSSGQGPTEVF

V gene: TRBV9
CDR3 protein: ASSAQPTGIYEQY

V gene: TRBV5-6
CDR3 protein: ASSLLTSAEFYGYT

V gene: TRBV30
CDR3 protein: AWAGGQETQY

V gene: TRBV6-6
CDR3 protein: ASGFVRGETQY

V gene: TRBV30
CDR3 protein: AWSPSPGHQNYGYT

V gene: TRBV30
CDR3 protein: AWAGTANYGYT